This passage covers 21 T cell receptor beta chains from one sample sequenced in a study of memory CD4+ T cells and cytomegalovirus serostatus (dated by TCRdb to the late 2010s). The library came from the immunoSEQ multiplex PCR assay. In its TCRdb copy, this immuneACCESS table keeps in-frame sequences only and misses some clones. Where compared with another copy, unresolved V genes explain less than half of these, and the others have no known cause. The sample records tens of thousands of clones, approximately 82% of which are singletons. Jointly, the top ten make up about 0.51% of the sample. A FACSAria II was used to sort memory CD4+ T cells, defined as single viable CD3+CD4+CD8-CD45RO+ cells. The sequenced sample was memory CD4+ T cells from blood. Receptors originate from an adult in good health and CMV-seronegative. Some clones in this sample may be carry-over from other donors' samples.

This sequence joins TRBV5-5 and TRBJ1-2; D gene unclear. V dropped 7 bases and J dropped 3 bases, with 13 bases sitting between them. This CDR3 contains 13 residues. Per germline, CDR1 SGHKS and CDR2 YYEKEE (reference sequence). CDR3 in DNA: TGTGCCAGCCAAAGGAAGTTTGACTATGGCTACACCTTC. Its translation is CASQRKFDYGYTF.

The CDR3 here is CASSPRPSANTGELFF. The CDR3 region has the DNA TGTGCCAGCAGCCCCCGACCTTCCGCGAACACCGGGGAGCTGTTTTTT. The J gene is TRBJ2-2, the V gene TRBV7-3; the D is unclear. CDR1 SGHTA and CDR2 FQGTGA come from the germline V gene. CDR3 length: 16 amino acids. V lost 5 bases and J lost 0, with 13 bases in between. The full variable domain, in which reference TRBV7-3 and TRBJ2-2 provide the parts outside the CDR3, is GAGVSQTPSNKVTEKGKYVELRCDPISGHTALYWYRQSLGQGPEFLIYFQGTGAADDSGLPNDRFFAVRPEGSVSTLKIQRTERGDSAVYLCASSPRPSANTGELFFGEGSRLTVL.

This rearrangement joins TRBV5-1 to TRBJ2-7; 14 bases fit TRBD2. This CDR3 comprises 16 residues. CDR1 is SGHRS, CDR2 YFSETQ, per germline. With 2 bases clipped from V and 6 bases from J, the junction kept 7 bases outside the gene matches. The CDR3 DNA sequence: TGCGCCAGCAGCTTAGGACTAGCGGGAGGAGGGTCCGAGCAGTACTTC. Protein: CASSLGLAGGGSEQYF. The whole variable domain, remainder taken from reference TRBV5-1 and TRBJ2-7, is KAGVTQTPRYLIKTRGQQVTLSCSPISGHRSVSWYQQTPGQGLQFLFEYFSETQRNKGNFPGRFSGRQFSNSRSEMNVSTLELGDSALYLCASSLGLAGGGSEQYFGPGTRLTVT.

This sequence joins TRBV12-5 and TRBJ2-7; D gene unclear. This CDR3 region has 11 residues. CDR1 and CDR2 (germline): LGHNT, FRNRAP. The V end was cut by 1 base, the J end by 5 bases, with 3 bases between. The CDR3 DNA sequence: TGTGCTAGTGGTTTGGACCACGAGCAGTACTTC. This gives the protein CASGLDHEQYF.

The chain employs TRBV18 and TRBJ1-1; TRBD1 agrees at 8 bases. This CDR3 is built from 15 residues. J gave up 4 bases and V 3 bases, and 7 bases lay outside the gene matches. CDR1 is KGHSH, CDR2 LQKENI, per germline. CDR3 DNA sequence: TGTGCCAGCTCACCTGGGGCAGGGGGCTCCACTGAAGCTTTCTTT. This translates into CASSPGAGGSTEAFF.

The chain carries TRBV11-2 and TRBJ2-3, with 10 bases identical to TRBD1. V lost 4 bases, J lost 8 bases, and 12 bases stayed unmatched. The CDR3 has 16 residues. CDR1 is SGHAT, CDR2 FQNNGV, per germline. DNA for the CDR3: TGTGCCAGCAGCTCCCGGCGGGACAGGGGTGTAGGTACGCAGTATTTT. It codes for CASSSRRDRGVGTQYF. The full variable domain, with the rest looked up from reference TRBV11-2 and TRBJ2-3, is EAGVAQSPRYKIIEKRQSVAFWCNPISGHATLYWYQQILGQGPKLLIQFQNNGVVDDSQLPKDRFSAERLKGVDSTLKIQPAKLEDSAVYLCASSSRRDRGVGTQYFGPGTRLTVL.

The chain uses TRBV30 and TRBJ2-5; D may be TRBD1 (5 bases). Trimming left V 4 bases short and J 11 bases short, with 20 bases between. The CDR3 consists of 13 residues. The germline V gene has CDR1 GTSNPN and CDR2 SVGIG (reference sequence). The CDR3 is CAWNTILGVEQYF. The DNA of the CDR3 is TGTGCCTGGAATACAATTTTAGGGGTAGAGCAGTACTTC.

The chain joins TRBV5-1 to TRBJ2-3; D tentatively reads TRBD1 or TRBD2 (5 bases each). CDR1 and CDR2 (germline): SGHRS, YFSETQ. V shed 1 base and J shed 2 bases, with 11 bases lying between them. This CDR3 spans 15 amino acids. CDR3: CASSLRGAYTDTQYF. The CDR3 nucleotides read TGCGCCAGCAGCTTGAGAGGGGCGTACACAGATACGCAGTATTTT.

The chain employs TRBV7-2 and TRBJ2-7, with TRBD2 identical over 7 bases. Germline values: CDR1 SGHTA, CDR2 FQGNSA. The CDR3 is made up of 17 amino acids. V lost 1 base, J lost 0 bases, and 9 bases stayed unmatched. CDR3 sequence reads: CASSLGPLAVSSYEQYF. The CDR3 coding sequence is TGTGCCAGCAGCTTAGGCCCCCTAGCGGTTTCCTCCTACGAGCAGTACTTC.

This sequence joins TRBV10-3 and TRBJ2-7; 9 nucleotides match TRBD1. V lost 2 bases and J lost 4; bases outside the gene matches: 3. The CDR3 is made up of 14 amino acids. CDR1 is ENHRY, CDR2 SYGVKD, per germline. The CDR3 DNA sequence: TGTGCCATCAGTGAGGGACAGGGGTTTTACGAGCAGTACTTC. It is translated as CAISEGQGFYEQYF.

About this clone: The identical CDR3 is also encoded by other nucleotide sequences in the sample. The V call is TRBV7-2, the J call TRBJ1-1; possibly TRBD1 for D (5 bases). CDR3 length equals 13 residues. The germline V and J ends were trimmed by 5 bases and 5 bases, with 12 bases remaining between them. CDR1 and CDR2 from the germline V gene are SGHTA and FQGNSA. The CDR3, as DNA: TGTGCCAGCAGCCCCCAGGGTAGGACTGAAGCTTTCTTT. Amino acid sequence: CASSPQGRTEAFF.

A single count supports this clone. The chain has TRBV30 and TRBJ1-2; D gene ambiguous. CDR1 is GTSNPN and CDR2 is SVGIG in the germline V gene (reference sequence). V lost 5 bases and J 5 bases, leaving 15 bases between the germline ends. The CDR3 has 13 residues. CDR3 protein: CAWVGRWGYGYTF. The CDR3 nucleotides are TGTGCCTGGGTAGGACGGTGGGGTTATGGCTACACCTTC.

This clone was counted once. The J gene is TRBJ2-1, the V gene TRBV6-1; D uncertain. Per the germline V gene, CDR1 is MNHNS and CDR2 is SASEGT. Trimming cost V 2 bases and J 9 bases, with 5 bases left between them. The CDR3 consists of 11 residues. CDR3 DNA: TGTGCCAGCAGTGAACGAGGTGAGCAGTTCTTC. It encodes CASSERGEQFF.

This chain uses TRBV7-9 with TRBJ2-1; 11 bases are shared with TRBD2. This CDR3 is built from 18 residues. Looked up from germline, CDR1 is SEHNR and CDR2 is FQNEAQ (reference sequence). V trimming: 3 bases; J trimming: 1 base; junction bases outside the gene matches: 8. CDR3 residues: CASSLTSGITLSYNEQFF. CDR3 coding DNA: TGTGCCAGCAGCTTGACTAGCGGGATTACCCTATCCTACAATGAGCAGTTCTTC.

The chain recombines TRBV2 with TRBJ1-6; 7 nucleotides match TRBD1. The CDR3 length is 14 residues. Germline trimming cut 9 bases from V and 9 bases from J; bases unmatched to any gene: 11. Germline-derived CDR1 and CDR2 are SNHLY and FYNNEI. The CDR3 nucleotides are TGTGCCAGAGGGAATCAGGGGGAGAGTTCACCCCTCCACTTT. It encodes CARGNQGESSPLHF.

The chain combines TRBV28 with TRBJ2-5; TRBD1 aligns across 8 bases. V trimming: 6 bases; J trimming: 4 bases; junction bases outside the gene matches: 4. This CDR3 region has 13 residues. Germline CDR1 MDHEN, CDR2 SYDVKM. As DNA, the CDR3 is TGTGCCAGCAGCCACGACAGGGGAGAGACCCAGTACTTC. This sequence encodes CASSHDRGETQYF.

This clone was detected a few times. The J gene is TRBJ2-5, the V gene TRBV11-2, with TRBD2 matching over 14 bases. Trimming cost V 6 bases and J 2 bases; bases outside gene matches: 5. The CDR3 is 16 amino acids. Germline V gene data show CDR1 as SGHAT and CDR2 as FQNNGV. The CDR3 sequence is CASSRRLAGGQETQYF. Written as DNA, the CDR3 is TGTGCCAGCAGTCGGCGACTAGCGGGAGGGCAAGAGACCCAGTACTTC.

The chain joins TRBV19 to TRBJ1-1; D remains ambiguous. CDR1 is LNHDA, CDR2 SQIVND, per germline (reference sequence). The V end was cut by 1 base, the J end by 4 bases, with 10 bases between. This CDR3 region has 14 residues. The CDR3 nucleotides are TGTGCCAGTAGTATAGGAACAGTGAGCACTGAAGCTTTCTTT. Its protein product is CASSIGTVSTEAFF.

The chain couples TRBV5-5 to TRBJ2-1; D gene unclear. The CDR3 spans 14 residues. Germline loops: CDR1 SGHKS, CDR2 YYEKEE (reference sequence). Trimming removed 4 bases at V and 1 base at J, with 9 bases between. The chain's CDR3 is CASSPMTSYNEQFF. In DNA form, the CDR3 reads TGTGCCAGCAGCCCCATGACTTCCTACAATGAGCAGTTCTTC.

The chain carries TRBV5-1 and TRBJ2-7, with 8 positions matching TRBD2. CDR1 and CDR2 (germline): SGHRS, YFSETQ. CDR3 size: 14 residues. V lost 4 bases and J lost 2; bases outside the gene matches: 5. The CDR3 nucleotides are TGCGCCAGCAGCAAAGGAGCGGGAGCCTACGAGCAGTACTTC. Its protein is CASSKGAGAYEQYF.

The V call is TRBV2, the J call TRBJ1-5, with no clear D. The CDR3 has 14 residues. Germline CDR1 SNHLY, CDR2 FYNNEI. The V end was cut by 1 base, the J end by 3 bases, with 7 bases between. The CDR3 sequence: CASSEGAANQPQHF. In nucleotides, the CDR3 is TGTGCCAGCAGTGAAGGGGCAGCCAATCAGCCCCAGCATTTT.